This paragraph covers one T cell receptor (beta chain) sequence. Antigen: not known. HTBI primers from iRepertoire and Arm-PCR of CDR3 regions yielded the TCR beta libraries. TCRdb used MiXCR to reprocess the multiplex PCR reads, holding one entry per CDR3 protein. The repertoire consists of about 430,000 distinct CDR3 sequences, with 21% occurring once and the leading ten covering more than 13%. This record belongs to a study of regulatory T cells in long-lasting Graves disease. Time point meaning: persistent/refractory GD, antithyroid drugs over 5 years with positive TRAb. RNA extracted from PBMCs served as the sequencing template. Study-wide findings and caveats: Whereas new patients shared 870 or so public clonotypes, persistent patients shared more, at about 2,700.

The sequences come from peripheral blood mononuclear cells (PBMCs), collected when the disease was refractory, from a patient treated with antithyroid drugs. This TCR came from a female donor with Graves disease.

The CDR3 region is CASSDGTKDEQFF. CDR3 sequence (DNA): TGTGCCAGCAGCGACGGGACGAAGGATGAGCAGTTCTTC. V is TRBV6-5 and J is TRBJ2-1; D tentatively fits TRBD1 or TRBD2 (5 bases each). Germline V gene data show CDR1 as MNHEY and CDR2 as SVGAGI. V lost 6 bases to trimming and J lost 8 bases, with 14 bases between them. This CDR3 is 13 amino acids long.